These 14 T cell receptor beta chains were all obtained from the same sample, sequenced in a study of blood T cells in healthy people across ages. PCR was performed a second time for 7 to 11 cycles using a sample-barcoded 5' primer and a J-beta primer mix. MiXCR was run by TCRdb on the 5' RACE reads, yielding one entry per CDR3 protein. The data hold about 750,000 distinct CDR3 sequences, with 53% observed a single time. The sequenced sample consisted of blood. The receptors shown here come from a man older than 75 in good health.

The chain links TRBV3-1 to TRBJ1-1; no reliable D call. The CDR3 is made up of 14 amino acids. CDR1 LGHDT and CDR2 YNNKEL come from the germline V gene (reference sequence). V shed 4 bases and J shed 4 bases, with 13 bases lying between them. The DNA of the CDR3 is TGTGCCAGCAGCCGAGTTGGTTCGCGCACTGAAGCTTTCTTT. This sequence encodes CASSRVGSRTEAFF.

The V call is TRBV27, the J call TRBJ1-2, with a tentative D call TRBD1 (6 bases). The CDR3 runs to 17 residues. The V end was cut by 3 bases, the J end by 0 bases, with 17 bases between. Germline V gives CDR1 MNHEY, CDR2 SMNVEV (reference sequence). CDR3 coding DNA: TGTGCCAGCAGTTTCTCCCGCTTGGGGGCAGCTAACTATGGCTACACCTTC. Amino acids: CASSFSRLGAANYGYTF.

The chain links TRBV15 to TRBJ2-7, with 8 bases aligning to TRBD1. Near its end, the DNA agrees better with TRBJ2-4, so the J call may be wrong. The CDR3 has 15 amino acids. Germline V gene lookup returns CDR1 LNHNV and CDR2 YYDKDF (reference sequence). The CDR3 sequence: CATSPGGVGKNIQYF. DNA for the CDR3: TGTGCCACCAGCCCAGGGGGCGTCGGCAAAAACATTCAGTACTTC.

V usage is TRBV25-1 and J usage is TRBJ2-6; 7 nucleotides agree with TRBD2. Germline loops: CDR1 MGHDK, CDR2 SYGVNS. The V and J ends lost 3 bases and 2 bases, in that order; junction bases with no gene match: 1. The length of the CDR3 is 15 residues. CDR3 amino acids: CASSEGGTGANVLTF. In DNA form, the CDR3 reads TGTGCCAGCAGTGAGGGAGGGACTGGGGCCAACGTCCTGACTTTC.

This clonotype was picked up a small number of times. The gene calls are TRBV7-9 and TRBJ1-2; TRBD1 matches 9 bases. V was clipped by 5 bases and J by 6 bases; unmatched bases: 7. This CDR3 spans 14 amino acids. Germline lookup yields CDR1 SEHNR and CDR2 FQNEAQ (reference sequence). CDR3 sequence: CASSNYRGPNGYTF. As DNA, the CDR3 is TGTGCCAGCAGCAACTACAGGGGGCCGAATGGCTACACCTTC.

This clonotype turned up a few times. The chain links TRBV7-9 to TRBJ2-5; 9 nucleotides match TRBD1. The junction had 4 bases not matched to a gene; V was cut back by 5 bases and J by 3 bases. The CDR3 is made up of 14 amino acids. The germline gives CDR1 SEHNR, CDR2 FQNEAQ (reference sequence). The CDR3 here is CASSPRTGEETQYF. The CDR3 coding sequence is TGTGCCAGCAGCCCCCGGACAGGGGAAGAGACCCAGTACTTC.

This chain connects TRBV18 to TRBJ2-7, with D perhaps matching TRBD2 (5 bases). V was cut by 7 bases and J by 5 bases, with 12 bases left in between. The CDR3 has 12 residues. Germline CDR1 and CDR2: KGHSH and LQKENI. CDR3 amino acids: CASLRMEDEQYF. In nucleotides, the CDR3 is TGTGCCAGCTTGCGCATGGAGGACGAGCAGTACTTC.

The chain is built from TRBV7-3 and TRBJ2-3; the D gene is possibly TRBD2 (7 bases). V gave up 5 bases and J gave up 0 bases, with 18 bases separating them. Looked up from germline, CDR1 is SGHTA and CDR2 is FQGTGA. The CDR3 consists of 17 residues. CDR3 sequence: CASSPGRGAKSTDTQYF. The CDR3 DNA follows: TGTGCCAGCAGCCCAGGTCGGGGGGCGAAAAGCACAGATACGCAGTATTTT.

CDR3 amino acids: CASSSRFPSNTGELFF. CDR3 DNA sequence: TGTGCCAGCAGCTCCCGGTTCCCCTCGAACACCGGGGAGCTGTTTTTT. The genes are TRBV7-9 and TRBJ2-2; D is ambiguous. The germline V gene encodes CDR1 SEHNR and CDR2 FQNEAQ (reference sequence). The V gene lost 4 bases and the J gene lost 0 bases, with 12 bases spanning the gap. CDR3 length: 16 amino acids.

This rearrangement joins TRBV7-2 to TRBJ1-1, with 9 positions matching TRBD1. This CDR3 comprises 14 residues. CDR1 and CDR2 (germline): SGHTA, FQGNSA. With V trimmed by 5 bases and J by 2 bases, 3 bases remained unmatched. The CDR3 DNA follows: TGTGCCAGCAGCCCGGACAGGGGAAACACTGAAGCTTTCTTT. The encoded protein is CASSPDRGNTEAFF.

This clonotype has more than one count but fewer than ten. The J gene is TRBJ1-6, the V gene TRBV12-3 or TRBV12-4; TRBD1 agrees at 12 bases. This CDR3 has 16 residues. Trimming cost V 3 bases and J 9 bases; bases outside gene matches: 6. CDR3 nucleotide sequence: TGTGCCAGCAGTTTCTCCGGGACAGGGGGCTCTTCACCCCTCCACTTT. This gives the protein CASSFSGTGGSSPLHF.

The chain has TRBV18 and TRBJ2-2; D may be TRBD1 or TRBD2 (5 bases each). The CDR3 covers 15 residues. Deletions cut 3 bases from V and 2 bases from J, with 10 bases between. Germline V gives CDR1 KGHSH, CDR2 LQKENI. The CDR3 is CASSPAGTNTGELFF. The CDR3 DNA reads TGTGCCAGCTCACCTGCAGGGACCAACACCGGGGAGCTGTTTTTT.

V is TRBV6-5 and J is TRBJ2-5; D not resolved. Germline CDR1 is MNHEY and CDR2 is SVGAGI. The CDR3 spans 14 residues. Trimming left V 3 bases short and J 7 bases short, with 15 bases between. The chain's CDR3 is CASSYAGRGGTQYF. The CDR3 DNA sequence: TGTGCCAGCAGTTATGCAGGCCGCGGTGGGACCCAGTACTTC.

The chain recombines TRBV29-1 with TRBJ2-7; 8 bases are shared with TRBD2. Trimming cost V 7 bases and J 3 bases; bases outside gene matches: 8. CDR1 and CDR2 (germline): SQVTM, ANQGSEA. The CDR3 contains 13 residues. Written as DNA, the CDR3 is TGCAGCGGTAGGACTAGCCCCATCTACGAGCAGTACTTC. Protein sequence: CSGRTSPIYEQYF.